Sequencing of this TCR beta chain was carried out in a study of identical twins. Findings of the study overall: Fewer insertions characterized abundant cord blood beta clonotypes, whereas memory repertoires showed none. For out-of-frame beta sequences, excess twin sharing was weaker.

The CDR3 sequence is 14 residues long. Germline V gives CDR1 SEHNR, CDR2 FQNEAQ (reference sequence). Trimming cost V 6 bases and J 6 bases, with 15 bases left between them. TCRdb itself ran the 5' RACE reads through MiXCR, one entry per CDR3 protein. This table has hundreds of thousands of distinct CDR3 sequences, over 20% appearing once. As for this clonotype: Its specificity is not known.

The same data also went into a second study, on T cells expressing NK-cell markers.

Input material: PBMCs. V and J are TRBV7-9 and TRBJ2-1; maybe TRBD2 (6 bases). The receptor was isolated from a woman aged 18-29 years in good health. CDR3 region: CASSRGDSSNEQFF. The CDR3 DNA reads TGTGCCAGCAGTCGAGGGGACTCATCCAATGAGCAGTTCTTC.